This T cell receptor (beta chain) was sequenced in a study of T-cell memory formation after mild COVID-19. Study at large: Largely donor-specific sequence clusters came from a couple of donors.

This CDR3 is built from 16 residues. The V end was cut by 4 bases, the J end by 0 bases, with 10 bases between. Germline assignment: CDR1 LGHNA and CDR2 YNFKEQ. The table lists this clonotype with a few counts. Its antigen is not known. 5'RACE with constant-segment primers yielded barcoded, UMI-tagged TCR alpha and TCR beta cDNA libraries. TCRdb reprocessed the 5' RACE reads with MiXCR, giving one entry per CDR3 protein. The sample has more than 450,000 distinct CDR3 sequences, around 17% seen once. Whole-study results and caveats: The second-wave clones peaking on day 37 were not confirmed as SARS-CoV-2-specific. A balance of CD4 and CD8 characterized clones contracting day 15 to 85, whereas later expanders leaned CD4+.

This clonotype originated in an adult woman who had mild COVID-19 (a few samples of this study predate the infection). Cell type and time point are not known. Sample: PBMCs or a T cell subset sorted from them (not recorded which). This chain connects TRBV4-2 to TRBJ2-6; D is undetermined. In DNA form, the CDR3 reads TGTGCCAGCAGCCGATCCCCAGGCTCTGGGGCCAACGTCCTGACTTTC. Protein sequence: CASSRSPGSGANVLTF.